A selection of T cell receptor beta chains follows, all from one sample in a study of CD8+CD57+ T cells in acquired aplastic anemia. Each CDR3 protein gets one entry after TCRdb re-called the reads with MiXCR. The table records 250,000 to 350,000 distinct CDR3 sequences, approximately 57% of them present only once. Material: sorted CD4+, CD8+, or CD8+CD57+ T cells (not recorded which) from PBMCs. These TCRs come from a human donor with severe aplastic anemia or a healthy control (not recorded which). Both conserved end residues are part of each CDR3. The D gene is left open where the match is weak. Expanded clones are given a class, and other clones once, few, many or no size at all.

v_call	j_call	clone_size	d_call	cdr3_nt	cdr3_aa
TRBV27	TRBJ1-6	many	NA	TGTGCCAGCAGTTTTGGGGGAAGCTCACCCCTCCACTTT	CASSFGGSSPLHF
TRBV20-1	TRBJ2-5	many	NA	TGCAGTGTGCGAGGGGGGGCAGAGACCCAGTACTTC	CSVRGGAETQYF
TRBV7-3	TRBJ1-1	NA	NA	TGTGCCAGCAGTCAACTGTCGAACACTGAAGCTTTCTTT	CASSQLSNTEAFF
TRBV19	TRBJ2-1	NA	NA	TGTGCCAGTAGTAAGACAGGTTACGATGAGCAGTTCTTC	CASSKTGYDEQFF
TRBV2	TRBJ1-4	NA	TRBD1	TGTGCCAGCAGTGAATTCGGGACAGGGAATGAAAAACTGTTTTTT	CASSEFGTGNEKLFF
TRBV20-1	TRBJ2-5	NA	TRBD2	TGCAGTGCTACATCGGGACTAGCGGAAGAGACCCAGTACTTC	CSATSGLAEETQYF
TRBV7-3	TRBJ2-5	NA	NA	TGTGCGACCTCGATGGGGCCCCAAGAGACCCAGTACTTC	CATSMGPQETQYF
TRBV7-8	TRBJ2-7	NA	NA	TGTGCCAGCAGCCCCCCCCTCAGAATGGCTCGGAACGAGCAGTACTTC	CASSPPLRMARNEQYF
TRBV6-5	TRBJ1-2	NA	TRBD1	TGTGCCAGCAGTTACTCCCCGACAGGGGTCTATGGCTACACCTTC	CASSYSPTGVYGYTF
TRBV19	TRBJ1-4	many	NA	TGTGCCAGTAGTATTACCGATGAAAAACTGTTTTTT	CASSITDEKLFF
TRBV7-9	TRBJ2-7	many	TRBD1	TGTGCCAGCGCAGGGGGACAGTACTCCTACGAGCAGTACTTC	CASAGGQYSYEQYF
TRBV20-1	TRBJ2-7	many	NA	TGCAGTGCTATACAGCGTTCCTACGAGCAGTACTTC	CSAIQRSYEQYF
TRBV15	TRBJ2-5	many	NA	TGTGCCACCCCCCGGTATGGCCCCCGCCCGGTGGAGACCCAGTACTTC	CATPRYGPRPVETQYF
TRBV19	TRBJ2-7	NA	NA	TGTGCCAGTAGTACTCGGGGGTCCCCCTACGAGCAGTACTTC	CASSTRGSPYEQYF
TRBV19	TRBJ1-1	NA	NA	TGTGCCAGTAGTCCTCGACAGCAGGCTGAAGCTTTCTTT	CASSPRQQAEAFF
TRBV20-1	TRBJ2-4	NA	NA	TGCAGTGCTAGAGGGAACATTCAGTACTTC	CSARGNIQYF
TRBV20-1	TRBJ2-2	NA	NA	TGCAGTGCTAGAGATGCCAGTTCGAACACCGGGGAGCTGTTTTTT	CSARDASSNTGELFF
TRBV6-5	TRBJ1-3	NA	NA	TGTGCCAGCAGTTACTCCCTTGCGGGAGGGTACGGCTCTGGAAACACCATATATTTT	CASSYSLAGGYGSGNTIYF
TRBV12-3/TRBV12-4	TRBJ2-7	NA	NA	TGTGCCAGCAGTTTTTTACGGGTCCCCTACGAGCAGTACTTC	CASSFLRVPYEQYF
TRBV29-1	TRBJ2-4	few	NA	TGCAGCGTTGAAGGAGGGGTAAACATTCAGTACTTC	CSVEGGVNIQYF
TRBV19	TRBJ2-1	NA	TRBD2	TGTGCCGCCGGGGGGGCCGGGCATGAGCAGTTCTTC	CAAGGAGHEQFF
TRBV10-2	TRBJ2-5	NA	NA	TGCGCCAGCAGTGACCCCCGGGACTGGCGTGGAGAGACCCAGTACTTC	CASSDPRDWRGETQYF
TRBV20-1	TRBJ1-5	NA	NA	TGCAGTGCTAGCTGGGGGCGGAATCAGCCCCAGCATTTT	CSASWGRNQPQHF
TRBV27	TRBJ1-5	NA	NA	TGTGCCAGCAGTTCTGGGAGACTCAATCAGCCCCAGCATTTT	CASSSGRLNQPQHF
TRBV20-1	TRBJ1-2	NA	NA	TGCAGTGCTAGGGGTGGGACTAACTATGGCTACACCTTC	CSARGGTNYGYTF
TRBV2	TRBJ2-2	few	NA	TGTGCCAGCACACAGGCGGGTGGCAGCACCGGGGAGCTGTTTTTT	CASTQAGGSTGELFF
TRBV4-1	TRBJ2-7	many	NA	TGCGCCAGCAGCCTCGCGACAGACATTGAGCAGTACTTC	CASSLATDIEQYF
TRBV5-1	TRBJ1-2	many	NA	TGCGCCAGCAGCTTGGCTCTGGGGGCTGGGGGCTACACCTTC	CASSLALGAGGYTF
TRBV2	TRBJ2-1	NA	NA	TGTGCCAGCAGCCCGGAAACAGGAGACAATGAGCAGTTCTTC	CASSPETGDNEQFF
TRBV7-2	TRBJ1-6	NA	TRBD1	TGTGCCAGCAGCCCATCAGGGGGGTCACCCCTCCACTTT	CASSPSGGSPLHF
TRBV14	TRBJ2-5	few	NA	TGTGCCAGCAGCCAGGGGCGAGAGACCCAGTACTTC	CASSQGRETQYF
TRBV27	TRBJ1-2	many	TRBD1	TGTGCCAGCAGTTTAAACAGGGGTTATGGCTACACCTTC	CASSLNRGYGYTF
TRBV7-8	TRBJ2-7	NA	TRBD1	TGTGCCAGCAGAACCAGAATACGACCGGGACAGGGTCGCGAGCAGTACTTC	CASRTRIRPGQGREQYF
TRBV11-2	TRBJ2-1	once	NA	TGTGCCAGCAGCTTAGATCAAGCGTACAATGAGCAGTTCTTC	CASSLDQAYNEQFF
TRBV6-6	TRBJ1-5	many	NA	TGTGCCAGCAGTTCTGGCAGGGATAGCAATCAGCCCCAGCATTTT	CASSSGRDSNQPQHF
TRBV19	TRBJ1-3	NA	NA	TGTGCCAGTAGTATAGTTCACCTCCCGAACACCATATATTTT	CASSIVHLPNTIYF
TRBV10-1	TRBJ1-5	NA	NA	TGCGCCAGCAGGTCAGATGGCTATCAGCCCCAGCATTTT	CASRSDGYQPQHF
TRBV24-1	TRBJ2-2	NA	TRBD1	TGTGCCACCAGTGACCCCGACAGGGACACCGGGGAGCTGTTTTTT	CATSDPDRDTGELFF
TRBV10-3	TRBJ1-6	NA	NA	TGTGCCATCAGCTCCCCGTCCGACAGTCCATATCCACCCCTCCACTTT	CAISSPSDSPYPPLHF
TRBV7-9	TRBJ2-1	few	NA	TGTGCCAGCAGCCACGGGGGAGTCGGTGAGCAGTTCTTC	CASSHGGVGEQFF
TRBV5-1	TRBJ1-2	NA	NA	TGCGCCAGCAGCACAGATCATTATGGCTACACCTTC	CASSTDHYGYTF
TRBV7-7	TRBJ2-5	NA	NA	TGTGCTAGCAGCTTAGAGCCGGCAGGGGAAGAGACCCAGTACTTC	CASSLEPAGEETQYF
TRBV19	TRBJ1-3	NA	NA	TGTGCCAGTACAGCAACGCGCAGGGCAGGAGGAAACACCATATATTTT	CASTATRRAGGNTIYF
TRBV2	TRBJ1-5	NA	NA	TGTGCCAGCAGGTCAGACAGCAATCAGCCCCAGCATTTT	CASRSDSNQPQHF
TRBV7-8	TRBJ1-2	many	NA	TGTGCCAGCAGCTCCCTCGGCGGGACCCTCTATGGCTACACCTTC	CASSSLGGTLYGYTF
TRBV7-6	TRBJ2-1	NA	TRBD1	TGTGCCAGCAGCCCCGGGACAGGGGAGGGGAATGAGCAGTTCTTC	CASSPGTGEGNEQFF
TRBV20-1	TRBJ2-1	NA	TRBD2	TGCAGTGCTAGTCTAGCGGGGGGGAGAAATGAGCAGTTCTTC	CSASLAGGRNEQFF
TRBV19	TRBJ1-2	NA	NA	TGTGCCAGTAGTAACCGCCAGAACTATGGCTACACCTTC	CASSNRQNYGYTF
TRBV20-1	TRBJ1-5	NA	TRBD1	TGCAGTGCCCCCCGGGACAGGGCCAATCAGCCCCAGCATTTT	CSAPRDRANQPQHF
TRBV7-8	TRBJ2-7	NA	NA	TGTGCCAGCAGCTTAGCGGACCTATCCTACGAGCAGTACTTC	CASSLADLSYEQYF
TRBV12-5	TRBJ2-5	NA	NA	TGTGCCACCGCCGGGCGCGGCGGCGAGACCCAGTACTTC	CATAGRGGETQYF
TRBV10-1	TRBJ2-1	NA	TRBD2	TGCGCCAGCCGCGCTTCCGGGACTAGCGGGGGGGCCGGGGTTGAGCAGTTCTTC	CASRASGTSGGAGVEQFF
TRBV7-8	TRBJ2-3	NA	NA	TGTGCCAGCAGCGCCTGGGGGGATACGCAGTATTTT	CASSAWGDTQYF
TRBV15	TRBJ2-7	few	TRBD1	TGTGCCACCAGCAGAGATCAGGGGGTCTACGAGCAGTACTTC	CATSRDQGVYEQYF
TRBV19	TRBJ1-5	once	NA	TGTGCCAGTAGTATGGCGGGGGTAGCGCTACACCCCAAGCATTTT	CASSMAGVALHPKHF
TRBV7-3	TRBJ2-7	NA	NA	TGTGCCAGCAGCTCCGCGCCCGGTTCCTACGAGCAGTACTTC	CASSSAPGSYEQYF
TRBV9	TRBJ2-3	NA	NA	TGCGCCAGCAGTGGGGCCCCGCGCACAGATACGCAGTATTTT	CASSGAPRTDTQYF
TRBV10-3	TRBJ1-1	NA	NA	TGTGCCATCAGTGGGGGGGTTACTCCCTGGGGCACTGAAGCTTTCTTT	CAISGGVTPWGTEAFF